The 11 T cell receptor beta chains listed next were all sequenced from one sample in a study of blood T cell repertoires in COVID-19. Some clones are missing from TCRdb's copy, which holds only in-frame ones; the method was immunoSEQ multiplex PCR. The repertoire includes 200,000 to 250,000 clones, under 85% of them detected once, and roughly 1.3% sits in the top ten. Sequenced sample: peripheral blood. These receptors all stem from a woman aged 25 to 39 with COVID-19, enrolled during active disease.

This clone was seen only a few times. The chain links TRBV14 to TRBJ2-1, with D possibly TRBD2 on 5 matching bases. Germline loops: CDR1 SGHDN, CDR2 FVKESK. Trimming removed 0 bases from V and 3 bases from J, with 21 bases in between. This CDR3 has 19 amino acids. CDR3 nucleotides: TGTGCCAGCAGCCAAGAAGTGAGTAGTTGGCGGGTGATCTACAATGAGCAGTTCTTC. Its protein product is CASSQEVSSWRVIYNEQFF.

Details on this clone: A junction boundary mismatches the germline segment, possibly from a read error. The CDR3 is CASSQGPKAGLYGHTF. The CDR3 region has the DNA TGCGCCAGCAGCCAAGGCCCCAAAGCGGGTCTCTATGGCCACACCTTC. This sequence joins TRBV4-3 and TRBJ1-2; D uncertain. Germline assignment: CDR1 LGHNA and CDR2 YSLEER. The CDR3 has 16 residues.

The CDR3 is CASSLGSASGEKDTQYF. Here the CDR3 DNA reads TGCGCCAGCAGCTTAGGTTCGGCTAGCGGGGAAAAGGATACGCAGTATTTT. The chain links TRBV5-1 to TRBJ2-3, with TRBD2 matching 9 bases. The germline V gene has CDR1 SGHRS and CDR2 YFSETQ. The CDR3 has 17 residues. The J segment lost 6 bases and the V segment lost 2 bases, leaving 13 bases of the junction unmatched. Using reference TRBV5-1 and TRBJ2-3 for the parts outside the CDR3, the full variable domain is KAGVTQTPRYLIKTRGQQVTLSCSPISGHRSVSWYQQTPGQGLQFLFEYFSETQRNKGNFPGRFSGRQFSNSRSEMNVSTLELGDSALYLCASSLGSASGEKDTQYFGPGTRLTVL.

The rearrangement links TRBV6-1 to TRBJ2-2; TRBD1 might be the D (6 bases). The DNA end is more similar to TRBJ1-3, so the J call may be wrong. The CDR3 length is 13 residues. Germline CDR1 and CDR2: MNHNS and SASEGT. The CDR3 is CASSDDRLNTIYF. CDR3 sequence (DNA): TGTGCCAGCAGTGATGACAGGCTAAACACCATATATTTT.

J is TRBJ2-7 and V is TRBV6-2 or TRBV6-3, with 9 nucleotides matching TRBD2. After removal of 4 bases from V and 3 bases from J, the junction contained 10 bases not matched to a gene. The length of the CDR3 is 16 residues. CDR1 and CDR2 (germline): MNHEY, SVGEGT. This chain's CDR3 is CASSFPGLAAFYEQYF. CDR3 nucleotide sequence: TGTGCCAGCAGTTTTCCGGGACTAGCAGCTTTCTACGAGCAGTACTTC.

The V gene is TRBV7-2, the J gene TRBJ1-2; 7 positions agree with TRBD1. Germline V gene lookup returns CDR1 SGHTA and CDR2 FQGNSA. There are 14 residues in the CDR3. The V segment lost 1 base and the J segment 4 bases; nucleotides outside the gene matches: 3. The CDR3 sequence is CASSLEGQSYGYTF. As DNA, the CDR3 is TGTGCCAGCAGCTTAGAGGGACAGAGCTATGGCTACACCTTC. Full variable domain (rest looked up from reference TRBV7-2 and TRBJ1-2): GAGVSQSPSNKVTEKGKDVELRCDPISGHTALYWYRQSLGQGLEFLIYFQGNSAPDKSGLPSDRFSAERTGGSVSTLTIQRTQQEDSAVYLCASSLEGQSYGYTFGSGTRLTVV.

The gene calls are TRBV9 and TRBJ1-4; 7 bases are shared with TRBD1. The trim removed 3 bases at V and 6 bases at J, leaving 8 bases unmatched. Germline V gives CDR1 SGDLS, CDR2 YYNGEE. The CDR3 loop spans 15 amino acids. The CDR3 reads CASSGQGGAHEKLFF. The CDR3 coding sequence is TGTGCCAGCAGCGGACAAGGGGGCGCCCATGAAAAACTGTTTTTT.

J is TRBJ2-1 and V is TRBV2, with 7 nucleotides matching TRBD2. The germline V gene encodes CDR1 SNHLY and CDR2 FYNNEI. The CDR3 spans 13 residues. J gave up 8 bases and V 4 bases, and 5 bases lay outside the gene matches. The CDR3 DNA reads as TGTGCCAGCAGTGTCGGACTAGTAGATGAGCAGTTCTTC. It encodes CASSVGLVDEQFF.

This clone was seen a single time. The V and J genes are TRBV28 and TRBJ1-1; D not resolved. The CDR3 is 15 amino acids. Germline CDR1 reads MDHEN; CDR2 reads SYDVKM. Trimming cost V 5 bases and J 4 bases, with 17 bases left between them. The CDR3 bases are TGTGCCAGCAGTGCCCCCGGGATCACGAGCACTGAAGCTTTCTTT. Translating it yields CASSAPGITSTEAFF.

The V call is TRBV20-1, the J call TRBJ2-2, with D tentatively TRBD2 (7 bases). Germline V gives CDR1 DFQATT, CDR2 SNEGSKA (reference sequence). V was shortened by 3 bases and J by 0 bases, with 11 bases between the two germline ends. This CDR3 has 15 amino acids. The CDR3 coding sequence is TGCAGTGCTAGTTACGGGGGGCCGAACACCGGGGAGCTGTTTTTT. It specifies CSASYGGPNTGELFF.

The sample holds one count of this clone. The chain recombines TRBV3-1 (or the pseudogene TRBV3-2) with TRBJ2-1; D is possibly TRBD1 (5 bases). V lost 0 bases, J lost 5 bases, and 8 bases lay in between. Germline-derived CDR1 and CDR2 are LGHDT and YNNKEL (reference sequence). The CDR3 is 14 residues long. The CDR3 DNA reads as TGTGCCAGCAGCCAAGAGGGCAGGGACAATGAGCAGTTCTTC. Translated: CASSQEGRDNEQFF.